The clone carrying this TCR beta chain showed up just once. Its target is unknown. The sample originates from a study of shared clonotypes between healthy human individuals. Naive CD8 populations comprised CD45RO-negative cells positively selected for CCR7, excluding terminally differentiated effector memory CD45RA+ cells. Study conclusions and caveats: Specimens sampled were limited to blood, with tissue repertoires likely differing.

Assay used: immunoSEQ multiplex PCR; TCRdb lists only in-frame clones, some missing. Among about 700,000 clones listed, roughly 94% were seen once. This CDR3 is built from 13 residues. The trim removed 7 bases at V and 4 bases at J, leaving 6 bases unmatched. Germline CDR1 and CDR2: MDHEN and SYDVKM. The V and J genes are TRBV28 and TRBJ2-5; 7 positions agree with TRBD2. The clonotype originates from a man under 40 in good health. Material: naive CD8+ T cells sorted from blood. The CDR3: CASTPAGVETQYF. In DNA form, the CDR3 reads TGTGCCAGCACCCCTGCGGGGGTAGAGACCCAGTACTTC.